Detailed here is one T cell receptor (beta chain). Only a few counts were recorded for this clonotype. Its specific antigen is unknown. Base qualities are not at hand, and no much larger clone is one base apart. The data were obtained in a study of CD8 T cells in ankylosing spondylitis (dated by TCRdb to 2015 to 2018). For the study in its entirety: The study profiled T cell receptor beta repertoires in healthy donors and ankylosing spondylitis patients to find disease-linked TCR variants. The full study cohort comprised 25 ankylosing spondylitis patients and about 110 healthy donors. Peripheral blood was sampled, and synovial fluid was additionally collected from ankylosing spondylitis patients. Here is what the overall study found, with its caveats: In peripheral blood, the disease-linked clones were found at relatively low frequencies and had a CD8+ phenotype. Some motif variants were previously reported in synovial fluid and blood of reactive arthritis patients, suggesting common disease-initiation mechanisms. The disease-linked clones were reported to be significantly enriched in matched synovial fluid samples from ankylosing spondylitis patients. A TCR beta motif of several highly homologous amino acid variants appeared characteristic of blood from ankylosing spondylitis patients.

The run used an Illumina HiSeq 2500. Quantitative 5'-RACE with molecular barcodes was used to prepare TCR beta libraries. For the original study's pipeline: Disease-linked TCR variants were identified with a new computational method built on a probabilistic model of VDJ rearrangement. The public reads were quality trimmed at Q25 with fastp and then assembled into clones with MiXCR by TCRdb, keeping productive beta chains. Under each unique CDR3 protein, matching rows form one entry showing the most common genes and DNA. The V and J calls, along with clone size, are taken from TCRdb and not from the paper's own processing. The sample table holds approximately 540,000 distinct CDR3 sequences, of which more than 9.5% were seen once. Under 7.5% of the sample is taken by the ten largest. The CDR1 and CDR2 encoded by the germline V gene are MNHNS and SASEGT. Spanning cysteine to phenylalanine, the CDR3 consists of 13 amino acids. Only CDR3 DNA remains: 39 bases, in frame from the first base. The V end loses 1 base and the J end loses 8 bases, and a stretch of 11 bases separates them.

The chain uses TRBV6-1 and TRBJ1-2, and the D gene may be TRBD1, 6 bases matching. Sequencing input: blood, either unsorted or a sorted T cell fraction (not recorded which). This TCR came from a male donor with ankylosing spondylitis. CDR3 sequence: CASSEVGGRGYTF. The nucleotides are TGTGCCAGCAGTGAAGTTGGGGGCCGCGGCTACACCTTC.